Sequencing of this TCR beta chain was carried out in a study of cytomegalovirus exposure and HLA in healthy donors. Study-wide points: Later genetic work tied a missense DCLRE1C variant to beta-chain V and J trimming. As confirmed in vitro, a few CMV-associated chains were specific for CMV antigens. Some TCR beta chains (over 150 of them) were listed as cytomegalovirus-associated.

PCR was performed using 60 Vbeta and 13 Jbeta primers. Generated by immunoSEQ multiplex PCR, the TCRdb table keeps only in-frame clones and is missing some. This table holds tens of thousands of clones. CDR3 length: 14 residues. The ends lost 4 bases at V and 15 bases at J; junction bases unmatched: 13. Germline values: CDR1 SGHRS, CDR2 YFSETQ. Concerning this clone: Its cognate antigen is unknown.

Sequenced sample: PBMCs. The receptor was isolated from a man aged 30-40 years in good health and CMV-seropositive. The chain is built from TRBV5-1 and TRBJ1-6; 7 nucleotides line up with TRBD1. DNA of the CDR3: TGCGCCAGCAGCCCGCGGGAAGGGGGCTATAACCTCCACTTT. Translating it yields CASSPREGGYNLHF.